The clone carrying this TCR beta chain was seen only once. No antigen is known for it. Sequencing was performed with immunoSEQ multiplex PCR; in TCRdb, only in-frame clones are kept and a portion is missing. The sample has about 110,000 clones; around 89% are singletons. The entry originates in a study of Tregs in tolerant kidney transplant recipients. Findings and limits, study-wide: Validation in larger populations is needed because few patients were studied. This study did not directly address biological reproducibility. Antigen-driven expansion was suggested because donor-specific Tregs expanded more than all Tregs in tolerant patients.

V shed 6 bases, J shed 12 bases, and the junction held 11 bases outside the gene matches. CDR3 length: 13 amino acids. CDR1 is SGHAT and CDR2 is FQNNGV in the germline V gene. CD4+CD25+CD127- Tregs, CD4+CD25- non-Tregs, CD4 and CD8 cells were sorted. The chain recombines TRBV11-2 with TRBJ2-1, with TRBD2 identical over 7 bases. This sequence was found in a human donor who received a combined kidney and bone marrow transplant. The sequenced sample was CD4+ T cells from blood, obtained before the transplant. The CDR3 loop is CASRHPSGAWQFF. In DNA form, the CDR3 reads TGTGCCAGCAGACATCCAAGCGGGGCATGGCAGTTCTTC.